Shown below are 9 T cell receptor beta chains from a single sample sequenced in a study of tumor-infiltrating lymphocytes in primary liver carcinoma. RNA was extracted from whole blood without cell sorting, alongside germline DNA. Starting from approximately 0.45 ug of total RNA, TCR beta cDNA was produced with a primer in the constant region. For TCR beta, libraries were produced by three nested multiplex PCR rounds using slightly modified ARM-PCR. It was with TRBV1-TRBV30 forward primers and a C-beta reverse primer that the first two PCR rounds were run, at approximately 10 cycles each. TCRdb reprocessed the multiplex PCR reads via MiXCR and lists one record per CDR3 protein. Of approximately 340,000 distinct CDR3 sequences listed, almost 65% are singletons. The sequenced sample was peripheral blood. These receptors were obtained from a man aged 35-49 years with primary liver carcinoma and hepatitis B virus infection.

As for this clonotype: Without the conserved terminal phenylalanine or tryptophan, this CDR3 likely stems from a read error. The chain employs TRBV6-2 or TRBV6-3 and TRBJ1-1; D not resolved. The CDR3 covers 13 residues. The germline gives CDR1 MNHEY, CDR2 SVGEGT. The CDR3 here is CTSSSLLNTEAFL. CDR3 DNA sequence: TGTACCAGCAGTTCTCTGTTGAACACTGAAGCTTTCCTT.

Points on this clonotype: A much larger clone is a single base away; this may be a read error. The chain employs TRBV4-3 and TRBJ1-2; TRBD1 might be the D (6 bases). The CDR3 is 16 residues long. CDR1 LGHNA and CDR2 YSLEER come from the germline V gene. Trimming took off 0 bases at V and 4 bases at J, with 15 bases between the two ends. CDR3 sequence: CASSQDGDIFVYGYTF. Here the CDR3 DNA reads TGCGCCAGCAGCCAAGATGGGGACATATTCGTCTATGGCTACACCTTC.

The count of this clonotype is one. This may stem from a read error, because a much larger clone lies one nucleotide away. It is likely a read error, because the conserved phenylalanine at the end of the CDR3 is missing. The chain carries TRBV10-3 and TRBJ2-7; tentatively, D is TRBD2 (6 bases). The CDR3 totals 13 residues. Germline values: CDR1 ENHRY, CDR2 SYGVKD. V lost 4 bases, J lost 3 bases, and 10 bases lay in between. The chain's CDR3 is CAISGGTDYEQYI. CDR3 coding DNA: TGTGCCATCAGTGGCGGGACGGACTACGAGCAGTACATC.

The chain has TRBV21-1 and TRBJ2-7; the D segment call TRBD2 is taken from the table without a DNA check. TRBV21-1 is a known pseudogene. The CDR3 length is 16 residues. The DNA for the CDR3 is TGTGCCAGCAGCATACCCTCGATACTAGCCTTCTACGAGCAGTACTTC. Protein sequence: CASSIPSILAFYEQYF.

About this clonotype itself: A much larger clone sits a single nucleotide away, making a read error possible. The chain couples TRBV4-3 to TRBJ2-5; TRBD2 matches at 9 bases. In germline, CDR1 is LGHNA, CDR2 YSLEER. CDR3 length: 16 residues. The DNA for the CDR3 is TGCGCCAACAGCCAAGAGTTAGCGGGAGTGTACGAGACCCAGTACTTC. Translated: CANSQELAGVYETQYF.

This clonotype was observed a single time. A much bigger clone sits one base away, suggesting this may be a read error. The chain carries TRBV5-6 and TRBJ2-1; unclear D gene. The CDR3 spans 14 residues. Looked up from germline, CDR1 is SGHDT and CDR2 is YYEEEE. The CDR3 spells CANSLEPVRNEQFF. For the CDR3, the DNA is TGTGCCAACAGCTTAGAGCCGGTGAGGAATGAGCAGTTCTTC.

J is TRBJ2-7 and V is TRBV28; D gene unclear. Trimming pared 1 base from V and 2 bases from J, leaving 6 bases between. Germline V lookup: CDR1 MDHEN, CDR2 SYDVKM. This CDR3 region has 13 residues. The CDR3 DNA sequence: TGTGCCAGCAGTTTATCCCCTGCCTACGAGCAGTACTTC. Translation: CASSLSPAYEQYF.

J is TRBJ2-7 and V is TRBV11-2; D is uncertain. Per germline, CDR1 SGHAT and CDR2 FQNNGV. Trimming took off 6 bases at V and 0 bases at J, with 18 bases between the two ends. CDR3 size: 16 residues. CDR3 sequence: CASSTGLGGTSYEQYF. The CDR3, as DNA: TGTGCCAGCAGTACTGGCCTGGGCGGAACCTCCTACGAGCAGTACTTC.

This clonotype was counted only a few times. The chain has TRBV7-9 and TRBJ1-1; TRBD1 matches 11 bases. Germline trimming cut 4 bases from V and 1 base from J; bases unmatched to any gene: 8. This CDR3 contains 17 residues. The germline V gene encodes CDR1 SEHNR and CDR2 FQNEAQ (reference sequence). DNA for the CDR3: TGTGCCAGCAGCTCCGGGACAGGGGGAATCTCGAACACTGAAGCTTTCTTT. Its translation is CASSSGTGGISNTEAFF. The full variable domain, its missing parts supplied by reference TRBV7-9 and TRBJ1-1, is DTGVSQNPRHKITKRGQNVTFRCDPISEHNRLYWYRQTLGQGPEFLTYFQNEAQLEKSRLLSDRFSAERPKGSFSTLEIQRTEQGDSAMYLCASSSGTGGISNTEAFFGQGTRLTVV.